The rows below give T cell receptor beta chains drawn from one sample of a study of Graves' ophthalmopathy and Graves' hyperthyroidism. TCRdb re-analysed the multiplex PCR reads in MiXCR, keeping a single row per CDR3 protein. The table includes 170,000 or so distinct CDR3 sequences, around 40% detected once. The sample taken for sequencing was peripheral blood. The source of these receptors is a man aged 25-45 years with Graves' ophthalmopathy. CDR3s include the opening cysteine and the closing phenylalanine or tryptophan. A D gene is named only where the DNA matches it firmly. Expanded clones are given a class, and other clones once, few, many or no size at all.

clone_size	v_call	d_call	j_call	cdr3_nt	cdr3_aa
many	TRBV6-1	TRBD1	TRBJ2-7	TGTGCCAGCAGTGAAAGAGACAGGGGCTTCTACGAGCAGTACTTC	CASSERDRGFYEQYF
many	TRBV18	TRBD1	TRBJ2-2	TGTGCCAGCTCATTCGGGGACAGCGACACCGGGGAGCTGTTTTTT	CASSFGDSDTGELFF
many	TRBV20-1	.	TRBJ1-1	TGCAGTGCTAGAGTGACCGGGGACGGGGAGGTGGCTGAAGCTTTCTTT	CSARVTGDGEVAEAFF
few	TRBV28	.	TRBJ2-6	TGTGCCAGCAGACACAGGACCTCTGGGGCCAACGTCCTGACTTTC	CASRHRTSGANVLTF
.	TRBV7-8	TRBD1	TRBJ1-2	TGTGCCAGCAGCCCTTTTACAGGGGACTATGGCTACACCTTC	CASSPFTGDYGYTF
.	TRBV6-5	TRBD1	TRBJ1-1	TGTGCCAGCAGTTACGATCCGAGGACAGGGAACACTGAAGCTTTCTTT	CASSYDPRTGNTEAFF
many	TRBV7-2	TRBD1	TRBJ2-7	TGTGCCAGCAGCACGGGACAGGTCGCCTACGAGCAGTACTTC	CASSTGQVAYEQYF
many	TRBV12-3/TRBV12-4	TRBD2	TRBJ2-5	TGTGCCAGCAACAGACTAGCGAAAGAGACCCAGTACTTC	CASNRLAKETQYF
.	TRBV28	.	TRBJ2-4	TGTGCCAGCAGTCAACAGGGTTTTGGAAACATTCAGTACTTC	CASSQQGFGNIQYF
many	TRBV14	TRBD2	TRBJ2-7	TGTGCCAGCAGCCATGACGGCGGGGGATTCTACGAGCAGTACTTC	CASSHDGGGFYEQYF
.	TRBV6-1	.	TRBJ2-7	TGTGCCAGCAGTGTGTGGACTACCCCCGGCGAGCAGTACTTC	CASSVWTTPGEQYF
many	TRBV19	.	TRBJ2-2	TGTGCCAGTAGTAAGGTTTTGGACACCGGGGAGCTGTTTTTT	CASSKVLDTGELFF
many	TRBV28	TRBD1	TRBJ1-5	TGTGCCAGCAGGGAGACAGGGGTCAATCAGCCCCAGCATTTT	CASRETGVNQPQHF
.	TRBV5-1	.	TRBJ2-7	TGCGCCAGCAGCTTCCGGGACTCCTACTACGAGCAGTACTTC	CASSFRDSYYEQYF
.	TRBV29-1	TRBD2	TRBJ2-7	TGCAGCGTGGAACTAGCGGAGTCAGCCAGCGAGCAGTACTTC	CSVELAESASEQYF
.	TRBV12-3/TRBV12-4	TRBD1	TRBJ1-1	TGTGCCAGCAGTTTAGTTGTGCAGGGGGCTCGTGAAGCTTTCTTT	CASSLVVQGAREAFF
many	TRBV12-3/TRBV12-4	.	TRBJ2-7	TGTGCCAGCAGGCCCCAGGGTGGAAGCTCCTACGAGCAGTACTTC	CASRPQGGSSYEQYF
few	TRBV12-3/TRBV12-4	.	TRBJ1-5	TGTGCCAGCAGTCCTAGACGGAGCAATCAGCCCCAGCATTTT	CASSPRRSNQPQHF
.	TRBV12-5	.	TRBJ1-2	TGTGCTAGTGGTAAGACGACACACCTGGAGGGCTACACCTTC	CASGKTTHLEGYTF
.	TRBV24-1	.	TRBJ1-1	TGTGCCACCAGTGTGGGGGGCAACACTGAAGCTTTCTTT	CATSVGGNTEAFF
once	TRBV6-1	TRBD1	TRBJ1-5	TGTGCCAGCAGCCCTGGACAGGGGGCAGGTCAGCCCCAGCATTTT	CASSPGQGAGQPQHF
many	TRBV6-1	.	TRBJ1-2	TGTGCCAGCAGTGAATTGGGACGGAATCTCTATGGCTACACCTTC	CASSELGRNLYGYTF
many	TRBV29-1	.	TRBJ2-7	TGCAGCGCCCAGACACCTACCTACGAGCAGTACTTC	CSAQTPTYEQYF
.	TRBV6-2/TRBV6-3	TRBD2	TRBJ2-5	TGTGCCAGCCACCGTGGCGCGGGAGTAGAGACCCAGTACTTC	CASHRGAGVETQYF
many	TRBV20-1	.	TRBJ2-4	TGCAGTGCTAGGGGAGAACTGGGGCTAGCCAAAAACATTCAGTACTTC	CSARGELGLAKNIQYF
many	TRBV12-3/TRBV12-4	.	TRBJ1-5	TGTGCCAGCAGCCGACCGGGGTATAGCAATCAGCCCCAGCATTTT	CASSRPGYSNQPQHF
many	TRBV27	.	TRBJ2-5	TGTGCCAGCAGTTTACTCGGGAAAGCTCAAGAGACCCAGTACTTC	CASSLLGKAQETQYF
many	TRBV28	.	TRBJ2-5	TGTGCCAGCAGTTTTCGGGAGACCCAGTACTTC	CASSFRETQYF
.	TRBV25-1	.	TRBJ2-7	TGTGCCAGCAGTTGGGGCTTAGCCTCCTACGAGCAGTACTTC	CASSWGLASYEQYF
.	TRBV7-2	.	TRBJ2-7	TGTGCCAGCAGCTTATGGGGGACCGAGCAGTACTTC	CASSLWGTEQYF
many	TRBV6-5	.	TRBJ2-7	TGTGCCAGCAGGGGAACTGGGGCGGCGAGAATCTCCTACGAGCAGTACTTC	CASRGTGAARISYEQYF
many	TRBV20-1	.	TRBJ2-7	TGCAGTGCTAGTATCACAGGGATCTACGAGCAGTACTTC	CSASITGIYEQYF
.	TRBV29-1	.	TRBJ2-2	TGCAGCGTTGAAGTCCAAGATAACACCGGGGAGCTGTTTTTT	CSVEVQDNTGELFF
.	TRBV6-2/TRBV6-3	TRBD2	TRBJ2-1	TGTGCCAGCAGCTTACCCGGGGGAGGGATGGGTGAGCAGTTCTTC	CASSLPGGGMGEQFF
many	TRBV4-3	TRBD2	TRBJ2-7	TGCGCCAGCAGCCAACAACGGGAGGGGTTCCACGAGCAGTACTTC	CASSQQREGFHEQYF
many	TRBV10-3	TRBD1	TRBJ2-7	TGTGCCATCAGTGAGTCTAGGGACAGGGCATCCCACGAGCAGTACTTC	CAISESRDRASHEQYF
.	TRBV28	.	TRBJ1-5	TGTGCCAGCAGTCCCACAAACGATCAGCCCCAGCATTTT	CASSPTNDQPQHF
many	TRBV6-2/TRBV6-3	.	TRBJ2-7	TGTGCCAGCAGTCGAGCGATCTCCTACGAGCAGTACTTC	CASSRAISYEQYF
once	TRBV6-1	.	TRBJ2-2	TGTGCCAGCACCACGACAGGCCCTAACACCGGGGAGCTGTTTTTT	CASTTTGPNTGELFF
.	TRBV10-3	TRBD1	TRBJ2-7	TGTGCCATCAAAGGCGACAGGGCCTACGAGCAGTACTTC	CAIKGDRAYEQYF